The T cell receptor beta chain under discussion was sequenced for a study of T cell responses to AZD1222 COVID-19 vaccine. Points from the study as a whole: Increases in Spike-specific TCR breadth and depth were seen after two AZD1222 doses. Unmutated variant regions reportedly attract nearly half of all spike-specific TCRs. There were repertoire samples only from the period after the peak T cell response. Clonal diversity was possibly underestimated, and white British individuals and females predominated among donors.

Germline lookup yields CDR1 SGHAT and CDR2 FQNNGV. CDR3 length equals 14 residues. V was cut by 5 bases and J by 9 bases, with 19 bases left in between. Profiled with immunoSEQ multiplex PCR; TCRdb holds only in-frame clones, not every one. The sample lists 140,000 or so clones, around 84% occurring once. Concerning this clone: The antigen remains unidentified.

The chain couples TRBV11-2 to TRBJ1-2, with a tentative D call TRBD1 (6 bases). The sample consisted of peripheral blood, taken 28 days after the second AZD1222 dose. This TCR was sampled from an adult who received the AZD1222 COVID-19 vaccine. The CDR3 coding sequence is TGTGCCAGCAGCGAGCTGGACAGCCTTAGGAGCTACACCTTC. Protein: CASSELDSLRSYTF. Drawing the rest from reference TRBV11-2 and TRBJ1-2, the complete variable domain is EAGVAQSPRYKIIEKRQSVAFWCNPISGHATLYWYQQILGQGPKLLIQFQNNGVVDDSQLPKDRFSAERLKGVDSTLKIQPAKLEDSAVYLCASSELDSLRSYTFGSGTRLTVV.